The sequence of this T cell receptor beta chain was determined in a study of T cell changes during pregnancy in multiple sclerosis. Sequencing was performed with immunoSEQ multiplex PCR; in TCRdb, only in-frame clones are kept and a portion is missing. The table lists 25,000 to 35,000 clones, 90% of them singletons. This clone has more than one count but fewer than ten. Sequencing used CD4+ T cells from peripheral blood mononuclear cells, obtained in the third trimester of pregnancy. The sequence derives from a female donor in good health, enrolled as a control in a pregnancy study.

The CDR3 region is CSIRDTVFGEQYF. The CDR3 DNA follows: TGCAGCATCCGGGACACGGTGTTCGGCGAGCAGTACTTC. V and J are TRBV29-1 and TRBJ2-7; D possibly corresponds to TRBD1 (6 bases). Looked up from germline, CDR1 is SQVTM and CDR2 is ANQGSEA. The CDR3 consists of 13 residues. V lost 8 bases, J lost 6 bases, and 20 bases lay in between.